Listed below are T cell receptor beta chains from one sample, sequenced in a study of blood T cell repertoires in COVID-19. Clones were read by immunoSEQ multiplex PCR, and TCRdb kept only the in-frame ones, dropping some. The sample lists approximately 100,000 clones; around 66% were seen once. The source material was peripheral blood. These receptors were obtained from a man older than 75 with acute or convalescent COVID-19. The CDR3 runs from the conserved cysteine through the conserved F or W. The D gene is left open where the match is weak. Where a row states a size, it is once, few, many or the class of an expanded clone; other rows omit it.

d_gene,j_gene,abundance,v_gene,CDR3aa,CDR3nt
.,TRBJ2-3,few,TRBV7-3,CASSSLGGGGSSTDTQYF,TGTGCCAGCAGCTCCCTAGGGGGTGGCGGGAGTAGCACAGATACGCAGTATTTT
.,TRBJ1-4,.,TRBV5-4,CASSLPGSTNEKLFF,TGTGCCAGCAGCTTGCCGGGATCAACTAATGAAAAACTGTTTTTT
TRBD2,TRBJ2-3,.,TRBV4-3,CASSQDRGGFTDTQYF,TGCGCCAGCAGCCAAGATCGGGGAGGGTTTACAGATACGCAGTATTTT
.,TRBJ2-5,.,TRBV7-6,CASSFQIEETQYF,TGTGCCAGCAGCTTCCAAATTGAGGAGACCCAGTACTTC
.,TRBJ2-3,.,TRBV29-1,CSVDIGTDTQYF,TGCAGCGTTGATATCGGCACAGATACGCAGTATTTT
TRBD2,TRBJ2-1,.,TRBV6-1,CASSALHILSGNEQFF,TGTGCCAGCAGTGCCCTACATATCCTTAGCGGGAATGAGCAGTTCTTC
.,TRBJ1-2,.,TRBV6-5,CASSSRTALGYTF,TGTGCCAGCAGTTCCCGGACAGCGTTGGGCTACACCTTC
.,TRBJ2-3,.,TRBV18,CASSHSLTDMQYF,TGTGCCAGCTCCCACAGTCTCACAGATATGCAGTATTTT
.,TRBJ2-1,.,TRBV5-5,CASSITGLVNEQFF,TGTGCCAGCAGCATCACAGGGTTGGTCAATGAGCAGTTCTTC
TRBD1,TRBJ1-4,few,TRBV5-1,CASSGGGSGEKLFF,TGCGCCAGCTCAGGGGGCGGATCTGGTGAAAAACTGTTTTTT
.,TRBJ2-5,.,TRBV4-1,CASSQGGAARQETQYF,TGCGCCAGCAGCCAAGGAGGCGCGGCTAGACAAGAGACCCAGTACTTC
.,TRBJ2-7,few,TRBV3-1/TRBV3-2,CASSQGGQESPEQYF,TGTGCCAGCAGCCAAGGTGGCCAGGAATCCCCCGAGCAGTACTTC
TRBD2,TRBJ2-1,.,TRBV28,CASSRSGSYNEQFF,TGTGCCAGCAGTCGTAGCGGGAGTTACAATGAGCAGTTCTTC
.,TRBJ2-5,.,TRBV5-4,CASSSTQETQYF,TGTGCCAGCAGCTCGACTCAAGAGACCCAGTACTTC
TRBD1,TRBJ2-2,.,TRBV10-2,CASRDRDTGELFF,TGCGCCAGCAGGGACAGGGACACCGGGGAGCTGTTTTTT
TRBD1,TRBJ2-2,medium-sized,TRBV24-1,CATREGQGGNTGELFF,TGTGCCACCAGGGAGGGACAGGGAGGGAACACCGGGGAGCTGTTTTTT
.,TRBJ1-1,.,TRBV3-1/TRBV3-2,CASREQGEAFF,TGTGCCAGCAGAGAACAGGGCGAAGCTTTCTTT